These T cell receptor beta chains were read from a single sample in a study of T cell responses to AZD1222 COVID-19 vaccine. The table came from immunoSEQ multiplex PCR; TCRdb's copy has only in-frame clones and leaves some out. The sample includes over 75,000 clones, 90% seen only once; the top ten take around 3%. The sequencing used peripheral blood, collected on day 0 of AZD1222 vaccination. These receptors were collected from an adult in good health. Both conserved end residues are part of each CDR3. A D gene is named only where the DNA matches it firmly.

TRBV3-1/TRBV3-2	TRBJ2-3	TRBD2	CASSLRSTSGSRLATDTQYF
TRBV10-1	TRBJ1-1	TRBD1	CASMRDRVPPSEAFF
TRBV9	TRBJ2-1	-	CASSVGSQAAYEQFF
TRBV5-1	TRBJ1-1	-	CASSLPQVNTEAFF
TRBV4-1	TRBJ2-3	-	CASSQEMAGGTDTQYF
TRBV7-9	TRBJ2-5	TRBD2	CASSTWTSGRAETQYF
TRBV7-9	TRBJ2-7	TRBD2	CASSHNSPGLFYEQYF
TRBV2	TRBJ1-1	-	CASSLDGGGTEAFF
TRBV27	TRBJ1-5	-	CASRGGSNQPQHF
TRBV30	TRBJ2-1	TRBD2	CAWSGVPGTSGYNEQFF
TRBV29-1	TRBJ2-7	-	CSVEGNRYAGEQYF
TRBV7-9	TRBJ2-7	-	CASSLGGGSNHEQYF
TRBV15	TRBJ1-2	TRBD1	CATSRDIRLLVRGTHGYTF
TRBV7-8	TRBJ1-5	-	CASSIQGTQPQHF
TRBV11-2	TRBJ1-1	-	CASSFDQEAFF
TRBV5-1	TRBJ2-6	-	CASSPDSGAGANVLTF
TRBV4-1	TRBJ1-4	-	CASSQDTGPANEKLFF
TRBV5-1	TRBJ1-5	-	CASSLTGYNQPQHF
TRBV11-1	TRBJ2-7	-	CASSLVNRAEQYF
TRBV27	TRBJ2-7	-	CASSIPGRSYEQYF
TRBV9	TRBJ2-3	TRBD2	CASSQGLGLSGPGTDTQYF
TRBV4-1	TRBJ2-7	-	CASRMDPSAAGGEQYF
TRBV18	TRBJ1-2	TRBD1	CASSPGQGGLMAGYTF
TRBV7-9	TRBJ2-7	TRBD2	CAWGRESSYEQYF
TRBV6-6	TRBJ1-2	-	CASSLAQGYGYTF
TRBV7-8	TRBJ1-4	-	CASSFVPGLGEKLFF
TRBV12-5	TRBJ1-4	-	CASGLSLNEKLFF
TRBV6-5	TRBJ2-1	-	CASKEGTGSHEQFF
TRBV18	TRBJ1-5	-	CASSPEGGRSQPQHF
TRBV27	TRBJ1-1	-	CASRDRGLNTEAFF
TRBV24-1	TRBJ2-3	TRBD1	CATSDPTGSTDTQYF
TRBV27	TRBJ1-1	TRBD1	CASSSGQGVNTEAFF
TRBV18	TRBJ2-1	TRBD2	CASSFRTSGGWNEQFF
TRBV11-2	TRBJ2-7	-	CASSLNRDQYEQYF
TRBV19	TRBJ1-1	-	CASSSSHTEAFF
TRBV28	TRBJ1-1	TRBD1	CASRDRAATEAFF
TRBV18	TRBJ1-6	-	CASSPPQGGDSPLHF
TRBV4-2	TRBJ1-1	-	CASSQGGAGTEAFF
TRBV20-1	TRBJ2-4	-	CSASSTGLAKNIQYF
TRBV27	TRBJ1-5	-	CASRSGDQPQHF
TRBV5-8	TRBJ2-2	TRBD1	CASSFDRGRTGELFF
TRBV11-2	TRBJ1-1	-	CASSLGRNEAFF